The 2 T cell receptor beta chains presented below share a single source sample, sequenced in a study of regulatory T cells in long-lasting Graves disease. CDR3-region Arm-PCR and iRepertoire HTBI primers produced the TCR beta libraries. TCRdb re-called the multiplex PCR reads with MiXCR, one entry per CDR3 protein. The data contain roughly 400,000 distinct CDR3 sequences, around 20% of them singletons. Time point indicated: persistent/refractory GD, antithyroid drugs over 5 years with positive TRAb. Preparation of the TCR library used RNA extracted from PBMCs. The sample in question was peripheral blood mononuclear cells (PBMCs), obtained when the disease was refractory, from a patient treated with antithyroid drugs. Source of these receptors: a female donor with Graves disease.

This clonotype was seen at least ten times. The V and J genes are TRBV20-1 and TRBJ1-4; D perhaps matches TRBD1 (5 bases). Germline CDR1 reads DFQATT; CDR2 reads SNEGSKA (reference sequence). V lost 5 bases, J lost 7 bases, and 20 bases lay in between. This CDR3 comprises 15 residues. CDR3 nucleotides: TGCAGTGCTCTCACCCCGTGGTACAGGCCTGAAAAACTGTTTTTT. Translation gives CSALTPWYRPEKLFF.

This clonotype appeared many times. The V and J genes are TRBV28 and TRBJ2-5, with 8 bases that match TRBD1. The CDR3 extends over 15 amino acids. Unmatched junction bases numbered 5, after V lost 4 bases and J lost 1 base. Looked up from germline, CDR1 is MDHEN and CDR2 is SYDVKM. CDR3 coding DNA: TGTGCCAGCAGTTCCTGGACAGGGCGCCAAGAGACCCAGTACTTC. This encodes CASSSWTGRQETQYF.